This T cell receptor (beta chain) was captured in a study of STAT5B mutations in CD4+ large granular lymphocyte leukemia. The assay was run at survey level. Sequenced by immunoSEQ multiplex PCR; TCRdb stores in-frame clones only, minus some. This table holds tens of thousands of clones, 70% to 80% found once. This clone was observed a single time. This clonotype originated in a human donor in good health. The source material was CD4+ T cells from blood buffy coats.

The chain's CDR3 is CASSLRARRDEQYF. The CDR3 DNA sequence: TGTGCCAGCAGCCTAAGAGCGCGCAGGGACGAGCAGTACTTC. The rearrangement links TRBV7-2 to TRBJ2-7, with D possibly being TRBD1 (5 bases). Trimming stripped 5 bases from V and 5 bases from J, with 16 bases between. From germline, CDR1 is SGHTA and CDR2 FQGNSA. The CDR3 consists of 14 residues.